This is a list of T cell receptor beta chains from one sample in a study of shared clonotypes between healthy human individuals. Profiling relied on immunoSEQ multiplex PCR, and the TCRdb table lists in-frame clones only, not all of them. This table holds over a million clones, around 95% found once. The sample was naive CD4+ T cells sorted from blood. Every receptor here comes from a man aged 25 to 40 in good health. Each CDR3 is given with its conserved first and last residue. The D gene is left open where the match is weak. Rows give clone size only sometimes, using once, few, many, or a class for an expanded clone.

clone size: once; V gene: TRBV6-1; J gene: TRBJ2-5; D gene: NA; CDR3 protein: CASSRTGETQYF; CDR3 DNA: TGTGCCAGCAGCCGGACGGGAGAGACCCAGTACTTC
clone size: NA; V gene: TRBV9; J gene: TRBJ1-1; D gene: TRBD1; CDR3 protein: CASSVVTGAPMNTEAFF; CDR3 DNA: TGTGCCAGCAGCGTAGTTACAGGGGCTCCGATGAACACTGAAGCTTTCTTT
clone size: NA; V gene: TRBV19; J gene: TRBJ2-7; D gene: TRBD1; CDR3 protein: CASRLSSQGAEQYF; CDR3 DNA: TGTGCCAGTAGACTTTCCTCACAGGGGGCCGAGCAGTACTTC
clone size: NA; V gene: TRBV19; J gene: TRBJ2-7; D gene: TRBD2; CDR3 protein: CASSIAGLAGDTYEQYF; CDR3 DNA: TGTGCCAGTAGTATAGCGGGCCTAGCGGGAGACACCTACGAGCAGTACTTC
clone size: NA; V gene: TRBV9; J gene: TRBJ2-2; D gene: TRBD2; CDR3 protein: CASSVGLAGDTGELFF; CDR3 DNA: TGTGCCAGCAGCGTAGGACTAGCGGGCGACACCGGGGAGCTGTTTTTT
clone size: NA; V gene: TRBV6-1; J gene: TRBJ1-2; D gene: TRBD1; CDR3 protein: CASSVFGQGGYGYTF; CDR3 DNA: TGTGCCAGCAGTGTCTTCGGACAGGGAGGCTATGGCTACACCTTC
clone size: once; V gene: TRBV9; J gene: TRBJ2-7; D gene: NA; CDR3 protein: CASSPLRNSYEQYF; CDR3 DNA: TGTGCCAGCAGCCCGTTGCGCAACTCCTACGAGCAGTACTTC
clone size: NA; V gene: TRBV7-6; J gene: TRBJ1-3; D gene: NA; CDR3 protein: CASSLGRGASGNTIYF; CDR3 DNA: TGTGCCAGCAGCTTAGGGCGGGGGGCGTCTGGAAACACCATATATTTT
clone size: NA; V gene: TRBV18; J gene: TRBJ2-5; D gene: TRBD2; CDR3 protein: CASSPFRVASAGGETQYF; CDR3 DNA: TGTGCCAGCTCACCGTTCCGGGTCGCGTCAGCGGGGGGAGAGACCCAGTACTTC
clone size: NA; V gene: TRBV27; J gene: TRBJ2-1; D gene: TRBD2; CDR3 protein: CASSKPTSGSRGFYNEQFF; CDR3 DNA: TGTGCCAGCAGTAAACCGACTAGCGGGAGTCGAGGCTTCTACAATGAGCAGTTCTTC